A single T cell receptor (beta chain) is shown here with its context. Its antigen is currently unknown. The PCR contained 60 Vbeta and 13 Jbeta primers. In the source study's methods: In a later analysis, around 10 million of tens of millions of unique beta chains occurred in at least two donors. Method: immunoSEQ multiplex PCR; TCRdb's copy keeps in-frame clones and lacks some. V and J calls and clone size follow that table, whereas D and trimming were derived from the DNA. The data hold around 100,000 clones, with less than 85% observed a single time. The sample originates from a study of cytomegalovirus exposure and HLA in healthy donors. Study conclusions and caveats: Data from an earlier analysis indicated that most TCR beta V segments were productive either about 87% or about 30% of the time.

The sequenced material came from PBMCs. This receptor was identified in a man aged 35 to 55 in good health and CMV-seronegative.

CDR3 protein: CASRPGLGNTGELFF. As DNA, the CDR3 is TGCGCCAGCAGGCCGGGACTAGGGAACACCGGGGAGCTGTTTTTT. V gene TRBV4-1 combines with J gene TRBJ2-2, with 8 bases that match TRBD2. The CDR3 is 15 amino acids. J lost 1 base, V lost 6 bases, and 4 bases had no gene match. Germline loops: CDR1 MGHRA, CDR2 YSYEKL.